This TCR beta chain was identified in a study of blood T cell repertoires in COVID-19 (TCRdb year 2020). In terms of the full investigation: Samples from collaborators originated in the United States, Italy and Spain and spanned both the acute and convalescent phases of COVID-19. The material from the prospective study consisted of cDNA or gDNA derived from T cells, B-cell-depleted T cells, or PBMCs. Subjects who had been exposed to COVID-19, were actively infected with it, or had recovered from it provided the deeply sampled blood TCRbeta repertoires that made up the dataset. The repertoires were made available in a free public database intended to serve as a resource for research on the immune response to SARS-CoV-2. The samples were drawn from two sources: the first 160 participants of the ongoing ImmuneRACE study, and 1,000 to 1,500 subjects contributed by 6 global collaborators. A de-identified subject ID, COVID-19 status, age in years and sex were almost always included in the sample metadata. HLA class I and class II types, where available, came from metadata supplied by the sample provider rather than from assay-based typing. Overall results and qualifications from the work: The amount of clinical and demographic metadata varied by source and participant and was provided uncurated.

As for this clone: Its antigen remains unidentified. The input lacks base qualities; no much larger clone sits a single base away.

TCRbeta CDR3 regions were amplified from genomic DNA by means of the immunoSEQ Assay, a bias-controlled multiplex PCR. Per the original workflow: The number of nucleated cells in each sample was estimated by amplification of reference gene primers within the assay. To quantify the absolute abundance of each unique TCRbeta CDR3 rearrangement, sequence reads were collapsed and filtered. For each sample, productive Simpson clonality was calculated as the square root of Simpson's diversity index across productive rearrangements. Drawn from immuneACCESS, this table holds only the in-frame rearrangements with V and J called that TCRdb kept. Clones are partly lost; checked studies trace under half to an unresolved V gene and leave the rest unexplained. That table is the source of V, J and clone size, and D and trimming were worked out from the DNA. The sample yields about 110,000 clones; under 75% were counted once. 7.6% of the sample rests with the top ten.

The collaborating institutions used their own protocols to collect whole blood in K2EDTA tubes. For TCRbeta analysis, collaborator samples were shipped as frozen whole blood, as isolated PBMCs, or as DNA extracted from either sample type. CDR3 length: 14 amino acids, cysteine to phenylalanine. Only the CDR3 part of the read is kept: 42 bases, read in frame from the first base. CDR1 is given as SGHAT and CDR2 as FQNNGV, both from the germline V gene. The germline ends are 16 bases apart after V is trimmed by 1 base and J by 10 bases. This TCR was recovered from a woman aged 55 to 70 with acute or convalescent COVID-19. The rearranged chain carries TRBV11-2 and TRBJ1-1, with a tentative D gene TRBD1 over 5 matching bases. The specimen was peripheral blood. The DNA sequence follows: TGTGCCAGCAGCTTAGGGTTGCGGGGGAGAATAGCTTTCTTT. The encoded protein is CASSLGLRGRIAFF.